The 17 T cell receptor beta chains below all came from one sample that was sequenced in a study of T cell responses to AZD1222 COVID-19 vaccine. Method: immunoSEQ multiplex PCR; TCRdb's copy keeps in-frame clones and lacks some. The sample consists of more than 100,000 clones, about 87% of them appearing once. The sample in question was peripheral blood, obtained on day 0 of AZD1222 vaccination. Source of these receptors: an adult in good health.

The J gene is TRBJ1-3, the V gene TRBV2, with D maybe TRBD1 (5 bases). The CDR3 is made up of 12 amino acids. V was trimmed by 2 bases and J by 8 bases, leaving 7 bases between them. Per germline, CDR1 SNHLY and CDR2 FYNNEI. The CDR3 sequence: CASSEQGDTIYF. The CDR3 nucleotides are TGTGCCAGCAGTGAACAGGGTGACACCATATATTTT.

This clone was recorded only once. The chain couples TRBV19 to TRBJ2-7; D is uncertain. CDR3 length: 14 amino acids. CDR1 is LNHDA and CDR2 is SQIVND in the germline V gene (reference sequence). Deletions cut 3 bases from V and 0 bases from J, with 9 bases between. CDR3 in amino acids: CASSMTTSSYEQYF. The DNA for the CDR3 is TGTGCCAGTAGTATGACGACCAGCTCCTACGAGCAGTACTTC. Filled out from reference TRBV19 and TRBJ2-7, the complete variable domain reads DGGITQSPKYLFRKEGQNVTLSCEQNLNHDAMYWYRQDPGQGLRLIYYSQIVNDFQKGDIAEGYSVSREKKESFPLTVTSAQKNPTAFYLCASSMTTSSYEQYFGPGTRLTVT.

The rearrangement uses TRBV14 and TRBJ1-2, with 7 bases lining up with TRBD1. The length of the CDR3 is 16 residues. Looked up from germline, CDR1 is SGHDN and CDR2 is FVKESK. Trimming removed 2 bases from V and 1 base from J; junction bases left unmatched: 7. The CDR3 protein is CASSQSGTVLNYGYTF. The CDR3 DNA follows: TGTGCCAGCAGCCAAAGTGGGACAGTGCTTAACTATGGCTACACCTTC.

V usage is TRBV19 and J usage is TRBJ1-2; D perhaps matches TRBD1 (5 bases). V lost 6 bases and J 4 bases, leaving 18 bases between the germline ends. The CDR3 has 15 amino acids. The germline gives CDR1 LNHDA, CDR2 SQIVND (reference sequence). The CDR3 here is CASSLGGVGGYGYTF. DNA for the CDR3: TGTGCCAGTAGCCTCGGGGGTGTTGGGGGCTATGGCTACACCTTC.

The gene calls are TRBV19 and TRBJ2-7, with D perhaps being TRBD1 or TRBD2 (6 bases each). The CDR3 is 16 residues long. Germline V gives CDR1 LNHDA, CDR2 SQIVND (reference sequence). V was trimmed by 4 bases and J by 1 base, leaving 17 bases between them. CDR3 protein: CASSTGGGGVSYEQYF. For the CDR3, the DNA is TGTGCCAGTAGTACCGGGGGCGGTGGGGTATCCTACGAGCAGTACTTC.

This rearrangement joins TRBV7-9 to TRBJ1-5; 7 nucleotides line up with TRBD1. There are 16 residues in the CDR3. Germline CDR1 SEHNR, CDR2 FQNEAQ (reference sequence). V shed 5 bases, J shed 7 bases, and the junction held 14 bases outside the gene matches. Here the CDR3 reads CASSHLVGTGEQPQHF. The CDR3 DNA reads TGTGCCAGCAGCCACTTAGTGGGAACAGGGGAGCAGCCCCAGCATTTT.

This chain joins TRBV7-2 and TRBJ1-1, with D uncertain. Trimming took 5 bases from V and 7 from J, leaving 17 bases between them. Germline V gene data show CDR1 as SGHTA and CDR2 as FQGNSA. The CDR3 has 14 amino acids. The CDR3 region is CASSLPGLTSEAFF. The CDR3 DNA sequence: TGTGCCAGCAGCCTACCCGGCCTGACAAGTGAAGCTTTCTTT.

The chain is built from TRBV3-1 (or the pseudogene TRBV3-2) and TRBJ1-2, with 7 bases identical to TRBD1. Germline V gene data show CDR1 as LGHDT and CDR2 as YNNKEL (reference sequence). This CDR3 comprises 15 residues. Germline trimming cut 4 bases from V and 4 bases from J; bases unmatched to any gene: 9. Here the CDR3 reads CASSPVQGSPYGYTF. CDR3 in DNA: TGTGCCAGCAGCCCAGTACAGGGGTCCCCCTATGGCTACACCTTC.

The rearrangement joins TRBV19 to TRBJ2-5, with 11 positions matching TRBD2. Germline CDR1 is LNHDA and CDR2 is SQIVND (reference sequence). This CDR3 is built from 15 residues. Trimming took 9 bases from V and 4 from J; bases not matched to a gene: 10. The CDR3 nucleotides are TGTGCCAGCACGAGTAGCGGGGGGGCTTCAGAGACCCAGTACTTC. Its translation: CASTSSGGASETQYF.

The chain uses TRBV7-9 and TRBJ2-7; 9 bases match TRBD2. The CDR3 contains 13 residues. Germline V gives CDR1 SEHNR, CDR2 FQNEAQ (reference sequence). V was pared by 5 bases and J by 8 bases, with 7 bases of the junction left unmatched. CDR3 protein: CASSKGTSPQQYF. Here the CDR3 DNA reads TGTGCCAGCAGCAAAGGGACTAGCCCTCAGCAGTACTTC.

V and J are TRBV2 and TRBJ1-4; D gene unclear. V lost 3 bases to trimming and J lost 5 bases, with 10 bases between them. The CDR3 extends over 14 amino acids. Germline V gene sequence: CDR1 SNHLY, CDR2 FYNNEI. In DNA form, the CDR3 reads TGTGCCAGCAGTGAGATGCTGCCGAATGAAAAACTGTTTTTT. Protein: CASSEMLPNEKLFF.

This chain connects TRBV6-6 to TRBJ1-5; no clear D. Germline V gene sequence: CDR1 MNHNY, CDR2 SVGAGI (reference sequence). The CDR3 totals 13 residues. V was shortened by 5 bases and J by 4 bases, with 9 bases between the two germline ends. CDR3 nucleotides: TGTGCCAGCAGTCCACAGAGGAATCAGCCCCAGCATTTT. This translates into CASSPQRNQPQHF.

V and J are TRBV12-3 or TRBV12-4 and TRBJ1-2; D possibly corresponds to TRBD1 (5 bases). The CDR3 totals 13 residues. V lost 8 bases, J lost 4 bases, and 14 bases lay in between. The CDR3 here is CASWSRQLYGYTF. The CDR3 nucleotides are TGTGCCAGCTGGAGCAGACAGCTCTATGGCTACACCTTC.

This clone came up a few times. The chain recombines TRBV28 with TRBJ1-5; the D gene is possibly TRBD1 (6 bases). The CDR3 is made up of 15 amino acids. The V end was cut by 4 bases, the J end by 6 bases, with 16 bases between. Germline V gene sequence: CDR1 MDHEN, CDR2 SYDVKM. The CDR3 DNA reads TGTGCCAGCAGTTATTTACAGGGTGAAGGTCAGCCCCAGCATTTT. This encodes CASSYLQGEGQPQHF.

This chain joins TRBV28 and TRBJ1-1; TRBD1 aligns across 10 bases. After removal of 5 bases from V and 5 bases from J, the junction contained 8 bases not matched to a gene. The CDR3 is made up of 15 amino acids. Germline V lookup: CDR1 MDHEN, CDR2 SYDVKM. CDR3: CASSHGQGERTEAFF. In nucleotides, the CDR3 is TGTGCCAGCAGTCATGGACAGGGGGAAAGGACTGAAGCTTTCTTT.

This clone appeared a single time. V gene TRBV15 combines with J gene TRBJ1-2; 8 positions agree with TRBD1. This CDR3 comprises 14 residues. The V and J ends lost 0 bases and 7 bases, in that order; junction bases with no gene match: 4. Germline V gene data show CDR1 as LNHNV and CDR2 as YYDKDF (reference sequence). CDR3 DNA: TGTGCCACCAGCAGAGATCAGGGGGCAGTTGGCTACACCTTC. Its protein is CATSRDQGAVGYTF.

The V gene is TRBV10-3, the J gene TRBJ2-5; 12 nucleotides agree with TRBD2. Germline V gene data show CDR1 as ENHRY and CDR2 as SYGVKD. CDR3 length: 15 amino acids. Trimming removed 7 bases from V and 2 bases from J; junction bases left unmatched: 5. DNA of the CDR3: TGTGCCATCAACCCCGGACTAGCGGGACAAGAGACCCAGTACTTC. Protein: CAINPGLAGQETQYF.